Presented here are 29 T cell receptor beta chains from one specimen sequenced in a study of early T cells in non-severe SARS-CoV-2 infection. TCRdb redid the calling of the 5' RACE reads with MiXCR, one entry per CDR3 protein. The data hold 80,000 to 95,000 distinct CDR3 sequences, with 15% to 20% observed a single time. The sample was whole blood, taken at baseline. These receptors were taken from an adult who was a healthcare worker with PCR-confirmed SARS-CoV-2 infection or an uninfected control (not recorded which).

This clonotype was counted only a few times. The chain employs TRBV28 and TRBJ2-1, with D perhaps assigned TRBD1 or TRBD2 (6 bases each). Germline V gives CDR1 MDHEN, CDR2 SYDVKM. Between the trimmed V and J ends, which lost 5 bases and 12 bases, there was a span of 11 bases. This CDR3 contains 11 residues. CDR3 residues: CASSKQGLQFF. The CDR3 bases are TGTGCCAGCAGTAAACAGGGACTGCAGTTCTTC.

The rearrangement joins TRBV6-2 or TRBV6-3 to TRBJ2-1; a weak D match, TRBD2 (5 bases). This CDR3 has 17 residues. V was trimmed by 9 bases and J by 10 bases, leaving 31 bases between them. Germline loops: CDR1 MNHEY, CDR2 SVGEGT. CDR3 nucleotides: TGTGCCAGTCGGGCTTACACTCTCTCCGGACTTAAGGGCGAGCAGTTCTTC. Its translation is CASRAYTLSGLKGEQFF.

J is TRBJ2-1 and V is TRBV6-2 or TRBV6-3; 9 positions agree with TRBD2. V was pared by 4 bases and J by 9 bases, with 7 bases of the junction left unmatched. Germline V lookup: CDR1 MNHEY, CDR2 SVGEGT. The CDR3 length is 14 residues. The CDR3 sequence is CASSSRLAVSEQFF. Written as DNA, the CDR3 is TGTGCCAGCAGTTCTAGACTAGCGGTGAGTGAGCAGTTCTTC.

The rearrangement uses TRBV7-9 and TRBJ2-2, with TRBD1 matching 7 bases. Germline lookup yields CDR1 SEHNR and CDR2 FQNEAQ (reference sequence). With 7 bases clipped from V and 0 bases from J, the junction kept 8 bases outside the gene matches. The CDR3 covers 16 residues. CDR3 protein: CASTRRDSSNTGELFF. The CDR3 DNA is TGTGCCAGCACCCGCAGGGACAGTTCGAACACCGGGGAGCTGTTTTTT. The whole variable domain, filled in from reference TRBV7-9 and TRBJ2-2, reads DTGVSQNPRHKITKRGQNVTFRCDPISEHNRLYWYRQTLGQGPEFLTYFQNEAQLEKSRLLSDRFSAERPKGSFSTLEIQRTEQGDSAMYLCASTRRDSSNTGELFFGEGSRLTVL.

This clonotype was picked up a small number of times. The V gene is TRBV5-6, the J gene TRBJ2-3, with TRBD1 as a possible D gene (7 bases). The CDR3 runs 11 residues. Germline CDR1 reads SGHDT; CDR2 reads YYEEEE. V dropped 1 base and J dropped 14 bases, with 11 bases sitting between them. The CDR3 spells CASSLQGGPYF. The DNA of the CDR3 is TGTGCCAGCAGCTTGCAGGGGGGCCCGTATTTT.

There are a few counts of this clonotype. V and J are TRBV9 and TRBJ2-4, with D perhaps matching TRBD2 (5 bases). The V and J ends lost 0 bases and 1 base respectively, with 8 bases between them. CDR1 SGDLS and CDR2 YYNGEE come from the germline V gene. There are 15 residues in the CDR3. CDR3 protein: CASSVGSVAKNIQYF. DNA for the CDR3: TGTGCCAGCAGCGTAGGTAGCGTGGCCAAAAACATTCAGTACTTC.

This clonotype has more than one count but fewer than ten. V usage is TRBV20-1 and J usage is TRBJ1-1; a possible D gene is TRBD1 (5 bases). The V end was cut by 6 bases, the J end by 0 bases, with 17 bases between. The CDR3 extends over 15 amino acids. Germline CDR1 and CDR2: DFQATT and SNEGSKA (reference sequence). CDR3: CSARKDTNMNTEAFF. The CDR3, as DNA: TGCAGTGCGCGAAAGGACACCAACATGAACACTGAAGCTTTCTTT.

This clonotype was detected ten times or more. The V gene is TRBV12-3 or TRBV12-4, the J gene TRBJ2-1; 7 nucleotides line up with TRBD2. This CDR3 has 14 amino acids. V shed 5 bases, J shed 4 bases, and the junction held 5 bases outside the gene matches. CDR3 protein: CASSIRAGYNEQFF. CDR3 coding DNA: TGTGCCAGCAGTATCAGAGCGGGATACAATGAGCAGTTCTTC.

CDR3 residues: CATSGGSGRNIQYF. In DNA form, the CDR3 reads TGTGCCACCAGTGGGGGTAGCGGGAGGAACATTCAGTACTTC. This chain links TRBV24-1 with TRBJ2-4, with 10 bases fitting TRBD2. The CDR3 spans 14 residues. Germline V gives CDR1 KGHDR, CDR2 SFDVKD. V was clipped by 5 bases and J by 7 bases; unmatched bases: 4.

In its sample, this clonotype was seen a few times. The J gene is TRBJ2-5, the V gene TRBV11-2; D unclear. This CDR3 spans 16 amino acids. The germline V gene encodes CDR1 SGHAT and CDR2 FQNNGV. Trimming took 5 bases from V and 0 from J, leaving 16 bases between them. CDR3 DNA sequence: TGTGCCAGCAGCCCGCGCCTCTGGACGGACCAAGAGACCCAGTACTTC. Residues: CASSPRLWTDQETQYF. The variable domain in full, with the rest retrieved from reference TRBV11-2 and TRBJ2-5, is EAGVAQSPRYKIIEKRQSVAFWCNPISGHATLYWYQQILGQGPKLLIQFQNNGVVDDSQLPKDRFSAERLKGVDSTLKIQPAKLEDSAVYLCASSPRLWTDQETQYFGPGTRLLVL.

This chain links TRBV6-5 with TRBJ1-6; the match to TRBD1 covers 9 bases. Germline CDR1 and CDR2: MNHEY and SVGAGI. The CDR3 sequence is 15 residues long. The V and J ends lost 5 bases and 13 bases, in that order; junction bases with no gene match: 12. The CDR3 loop reads CASSRTGDPSLPLHF. The CDR3, as DNA: TGTGCCAGCAGTCGGACAGGGGATCCCTCATTGCCCCTCCACTTT.

The chain recombines TRBV6-2 or TRBV6-3 with TRBJ2-2, with 7 bases lining up with TRBD2. Germline CDR1 MNHEY, CDR2 SVGEGT. The CDR3 contains 14 residues. After removal of 5 bases from V and 5 bases from J, the junction contained 5 bases not matched to a gene. CDR3 nucleotide sequence: TGTGCCAGCAGTGACCGACTAGCTACCGGGGAGCTGTTTTTT. Its translation is CASSDRLATGELFF.

The CDR3 loop is CASSLYGENTEAFF. CDR3 coding DNA: TGCGCCAGCAGCTTGTACGGGGAGAACACTGAAGCTTTCTTT. The chain is built from TRBV5-1 and TRBJ1-1; D gene uncertain. The CDR3 totals 14 residues. V shed 1 base and J shed 1 base, with 8 bases lying between them. From germline, CDR1 is SGHRS and CDR2 YFSETQ.

This clonotype has more than one count but fewer than ten. The V call is TRBV19, the J call TRBJ1-1; D is undetermined. The ends were cut back, 10 bases at V and 8 bases at J, with 17 bases in the middle. The CDR3 extends over 12 amino acids. Germline V gene data show CDR1 as LNHDA and CDR2 as SQIVND (reference sequence). CDR3 sequence (DNA): TGTGCCACCACAACCGGCCCCTCGGAAGCTTTCTTT. It specifies CATTTGPSEAFF.

Many counts were recorded for this clonotype. J is TRBJ1-1 and V is TRBV3-1; D ambiguous. Germline CDR1 and CDR2: LGHDT and YNNKEL (reference sequence). The CDR3 totals 13 residues. V was cut by 1 base and J by 5 bases, with 8 bases left in between. The CDR3 nucleotides are TGTGCCAGCAGCCAAGTGTTGGGGACTGAAGCTTTCTTT. Protein sequence: CASSQVLGTEAFF. Using reference TRBV3-1 and TRBJ1-1 for the parts outside the CDR3, the full variable domain is DTAVSQTPKYLVTQMGNDKSIKCEQNLGHDTMYWYKQDSKKFLKIMFSYNNKELIINETVPNRFSPKSPDKAHLNLHINSLELGDSAVYFCASSQVLGTEAFFGQGTRLTVV.

This clonotype was observed a handful of times. The chain carries TRBV7-9 and TRBJ2-5; 12 bases agree with TRBD2. The V segment lost 1 base and the J segment 4 bases; nucleotides outside the gene matches: 10. The germline gives CDR1 SEHNR, CDR2 FQNEAQ (reference sequence). The CDR3 consists of 18 residues. The CDR3 protein is CASSLVTTSGRGRETQYF. CDR3 sequence (DNA): TGTGCCAGCAGCTTAGTTACGACTAGCGGGAGAGGTCGAGAGACCCAGTACTTC.

CDR3 amino acids: CASSYGTSNEKLFF. CDR3 nucleotide sequence: TGTGCCAGCAGTTACGGGACTTCAAATGAAAAACTGTTTTTT. The gene calls are TRBV6-5 and TRBJ1-4, with TRBD1 as a possible D gene (5 bases). The V end lost 2 bases, the J end lost 5 bases, and 9 bases lay between the germline ends. Per the germline V gene, CDR1 is MNHEY and CDR2 is SVGAGI. CDR3 length: 14 amino acids.

This clonotype was observed a handful of times. The chain employs TRBV9 and TRBJ1-1, with TRBD1 as a possible D gene (5 bases). The CDR3 spans 15 residues. From germline, CDR1 is SGDLS and CDR2 YYNGEE. The V and J ends lost 0 bases and 0 bases respectively, with 9 bases between them. CDR3 nucleotides: TGTGCCAGCAGCGTAGTGGAGGACATGAACACTGAAGCTTTCTTT. Translated, it gives CASSVVEDMNTEAFF.

V and J are TRBV11-2 and TRBJ2-7; no clear D. From germline, CDR1 is SGHAT and CDR2 FQNNGV. V gave up 0 bases and J gave up 0 bases, with 6 bases separating them. CDR3 length: 14 residues. CDR3: CASSLESGSYEQYF. In nucleotides, the CDR3 is TGTGCCAGCAGCTTAGAGTCGGGCTCCTACGAGCAGTACTTC.

This clonotype turned up a few times. Here the CDR3 DNA reads TGTGCCAGCAGCTTGGTATTCGGGAACACTGAAGCTTTCTTT. Translating gives CASSLVFGNTEAFF. J is TRBJ1-1 and V is TRBV5-6; no reliable D call. This CDR3 region has 14 residues. V was pared by 0 bases and J by 1 base, with 7 bases between. Germline CDR1 SGHDT, CDR2 YYEEEE.

This clonotype was recorded at least ten times. This rearrangement joins TRBV2 to TRBJ2-1; D is ambiguous. The germline V gene encodes CDR1 SNHLY and CDR2 FYNNEI. The CDR3 spans 11 residues. Trimming took 6 bases from V and 5 from J, leaving 5 bases between them. The CDR3 nucleotides read TGTGCCAGCAGCGTCCACAATGAGCAGTTCTTC. Its translation: CASSVHNEQFF.

The V and J genes are TRBV4-3 and TRBJ2-2; D is ambiguous. The ends were cut back, 0 bases at V and 0 bases at J, with 5 bases in the middle. The germline V gene encodes CDR1 LGHNA and CDR2 YSLEER. The CDR3 sequence is 15 residues long. CDR3 amino acids: CASSQETTNTGELFF. The CDR3 region has the DNA TGCGCCAGCAGCCAAGAAACCACGAACACCGGGGAGCTGTTTTTT.

The chain couples TRBV2 to TRBJ2-1; no definite D call. The CDR3 covers 15 residues. The germline V gene has CDR1 SNHLY and CDR2 FYNNEI. V was shortened by 2 bases and J by 0 bases, with 8 bases between the two germline ends. CDR3 amino acids: CASSEPFPSYNEQFF. As DNA, the CDR3 is TGTGCCAGCAGTGAACCGTTTCCCTCCTACAATGAGCAGTTCTTC.

This clonotype was detected only a few times. The chain links TRBV12-3 or TRBV12-4 to TRBJ1-1; 8 nucleotides match TRBD1. This CDR3 spans 20 amino acids. V dropped 1 base and J dropped 1; count of bases not matched to a gene: 17. The CDR3, as DNA: TGTGCCAGCAGTTTAGTCCACCGATCAGGGGGCGTTTGGGGGAACACTGAAGCTTTCTTT. It yields the protein CASSLVHRSGGVWGNTEAFF.

This clonotype was counted at least ten times. This chain joins TRBV5-4 and TRBJ2-2; D is possibly TRBD1 or TRBD2 (5 bases each). CDR1 and CDR2 from the germline V gene are SGHNT and YYREEE (reference sequence). The CDR3 runs to 16 residues. Trimming cost V 0 bases and J 4 bases, with 13 bases left between them. For the CDR3, the DNA is TGTGCCAGCAGCTTGGGATCGGGGCCGGCCACCGGGGAGCTGTTTTTT. Translation gives CASSLGSGPATGELFF.

The V gene is TRBV6-2 or TRBV6-3, the J gene TRBJ1-1, with TRBD1 as a possible D gene (5 bases). The CDR3 has 12 amino acids. V was trimmed by 5 bases and J by 8 bases, leaving 12 bases between them. Germline lookup yields CDR1 MNHEY and CDR2 SVGEGT. The CDR3, as DNA: TGTGCCAGCAGTCTCCTCCGGGACGAAGCTTTCTTT. Amino acids: CASSLLRDEAFF.

This chain connects TRBV6-2 or TRBV6-3 to TRBJ2-1, with 7 nucleotides matching TRBD2. The CDR3 has 17 amino acids. Trimming took 6 bases from V and 1 from J; bases not matched to a gene: 12. Per germline, CDR1 MNHEY and CDR2 SVGEGT. The CDR3 sequence: CASSSYTASGSYNEQFF. The CDR3 DNA follows: TGTGCCAGCAGCAGTTATACAGCTAGCGGTTCCTACAATGAGCAGTTCTTC.

The chain recombines TRBV6-1 with TRBJ2-2, with 11 bases lining up with TRBD2. Germline trimming cut 4 bases from V and 3 bases from J; bases unmatched to any gene: 10. The germline gives CDR1 MNHNS, CDR2 SASEGT. The CDR3 is made up of 18 amino acids. As DNA, the CDR3 is TGTGCCAGCAGTGTAGTAGCGGGAGGGCCAGTAGACACCGGGGAGCTGTTTTTT. As protein: CASSVVAGGPVDTGELFF.

This chain joins TRBV28 and TRBJ2-3; D possibly matches TRBD1 or TRBD2 (5 bases each). In germline, CDR1 is MDHEN, CDR2 SYDVKM. Trimming took off 6 bases at V and 2 bases at J, with 12 bases between the two ends. This CDR3 is 14 amino acids long. The chain's CDR3 is CASRLGTFTDTQYF. The CDR3 region has the DNA TGTGCCAGCAGGTTGGGGACCTTCACAGATACGCAGTATTTT.